These 25 T cell receptor beta chains originate from one sample sequenced in a study of T cell repertoires in cytomegalovirus infection. The antigens these receptors bind are not known. Each CDR3 protein is one row after TCRdb ran MiXCR on the reads. This table has 200,000 to 250,000 distinct CDR3 sequences, about 39% appearing once. The sample consisted of CD8+ T cells from cultured PBMCs, taken from culture after CMV antigen stimulation. Every receptor here comes from a human donor in good health (CMV status not recorded). Some clones in this sample may be carry-over from other donors' samples.

This chain joins TRBV2 and TRBJ1-4; 7 bases line up with TRBD1. V was pared by 5 bases and J by 4 bases, with 4 bases of the junction left unmatched. CDR1 and CDR2 from the germline V gene are SNHLY and FYNNEI. This CDR3 is 14 amino acids long. The CDR3 region is CASSLDRDNEKLFF. The CDR3 region has the DNA TGTGCCAGCAGTCTAGACAGGGATAATGAAAAACTGTTTTTT.

This chain links TRBV29-1 with TRBJ2-7; 12 bases agree with TRBD2. Trimming took 4 bases from V and 3 from J; bases not matched to a gene: 4. The CDR3 is 14 amino acids. Per germline, CDR1 SQVTM and CDR2 ANQGSEA. This CDR3 is CSVVSGLAGYEQYF. As DNA, the CDR3 is TGCAGCGTTGTTTCGGGACTAGCGGGCTACGAGCAGTACTTC.

This clonotype was observed a single time. A much more abundant neighbour one base away suggests this may be a read error. V gene TRBV7-2 combines with J gene TRBJ1-1; D perhaps matches TRBD1 (6 bases). The V end lost 5 bases, the J end lost 3 bases, and 22 bases lay between the germline ends. In germline, CDR1 is SGHTA, CDR2 FQGNSA. This CDR3 is 17 amino acids long. The CDR3 nucleotides read TGTGCCAGCAGCCCTCCCGAGGGGGACGCGACGTACACTGAAGCTTTCTTT. This codes for CASSPPEGDATYTEAFF.

The J gene is TRBJ1-5, the V gene TRBV27; no clear D. CDR3 length: 16 amino acids. V dropped 2 bases and J dropped 2 bases, with 13 bases sitting between them. Germline V gene lookup returns CDR1 MNHEY and CDR2 SMNVEV (reference sequence). CDR3 in DNA: TGTGCCAGCAGTTTAGGGCGAGGATACGGCAATCAGCCCCAGCATTTT. As protein: CASSLGRGYGNQPQHF.

This clonotype was counted between two and nine times. This sequence joins TRBV27 and TRBJ2-1, with a weak D call TRBD2 (7 bases). The CDR3 length is 15 residues. Germline CDR1 MNHEY, CDR2 SMNVEV (reference sequence). V lost 7 bases to trimming and J lost 4 bases, with 17 bases between them. CDR3 protein: CASTQGRGAYNEQFF. The CDR3 coding sequence is TGTGCCAGCACCCAGGGGAGGGGCGCATACAATGAGCAGTTCTTC.

The chain links TRBV6-6 to TRBJ2-7; 7 bases match TRBD1. The CDR3 consists of 15 residues. After removal of 4 bases from V and 1 base from J, the junction contained 7 bases not matched to a gene. Germline CDR1 and CDR2: MNHNY and SVGAGI (reference sequence). CDR3 sequence: CASSLVAGGSYEQYF. The DNA of the CDR3 is TGTGCCAGCAGTTTGGTGGCAGGGGGTTCCTACGAGCAGTACTTC.

This clonotype has at least ten counts. The V and J genes are TRBV19 and TRBJ2-1; 9 bases map to TRBD2. CDR3 size: 15 residues. V lost 7 bases, J lost 5 bases, and 9 bases stayed unmatched. Germline V gene sequence: CDR1 LNHDA, CDR2 SQIVND (reference sequence). CDR3 DNA sequence: TGTGCCAGTACCCCCCCGGGACTAGCTGACAATGAGCAGTTCTTC. Translating gives CASTPPGLADNEQFF.

A few counts support this clonotype. V is TRBV28 and J is TRBJ2-7; 8 bases match TRBD2. CDR1 is MDHEN and CDR2 is SYDVKM in the germline V gene. This CDR3 region has 14 residues. Germline trimming cut 5 bases from V and 3 bases from J; bases unmatched to any gene: 6. The CDR3 sequence: CASSPREAFYEQYF. The CDR3 region has the DNA TGTGCCAGCAGTCCGCGGGAGGCTTTCTACGAGCAGTACTTC.

This clonotype was seen ten or more times. This chain uses TRBV7-6 with TRBJ2-7, with D perhaps TRBD2 (6 bases). Trimming cost V 5 bases and J 5 bases, with 13 bases left between them. CDR3 size: 13 residues. Germline CDR1 is SGHVS and CDR2 is FNYEAQ. The DNA of the CDR3 is TGTGCCAGCAGCCTTAGCGGAATCGACGAGCAGTACTTC. It specifies CASSLSGIDEQYF.

This rearrangement joins TRBV7-9 to TRBJ1-2, with D perhaps TRBD1 (6 bases). The CDR3 covers 18 residues. The V end was cut by 3 bases, the J end by 6 bases, with 26 bases between. CDR1 is SEHNR and CDR2 is FQNEAQ in the germline V gene (reference sequence). The CDR3, as DNA: TGTGCCAGCAGCTTCCCAGGGGTTCGGGAGTTAAGAGGAGATGGCTACACCTTC. This codes for CASSFPGVRELRGDGYTF.

This clonotype was counted a single time. The chain uses TRBV3-1 and TRBJ2-7, with 9 bases that match TRBD2. This CDR3 spans 16 amino acids. From germline, CDR1 is LGHDT and CDR2 YNNKEL (reference sequence). The ends lost 0 bases at V and 1 base at J; junction bases unmatched: 4. The CDR3 coding sequence is TGTGCCAGCAGCCAAGATGCGAGCGGGGGGTCCTACGAGCAGTACTTC. Protein: CASSQDASGGSYEQYF.

On this clonotype itself: This may be a read error: a much more frequent sequence differs by one nucleotide. The chain is built from TRBV20-1 and TRBJ2-7; 9 bases map to TRBD2. The junction had 8 bases not matched to a gene; V was cut back by 3 bases and J by 2 bases. This CDR3 comprises 15 residues. Germline V gene sequence: CDR1 DFQATT, CDR2 SNEGSKA (reference sequence). Written as DNA, the CDR3 is TGCAGTGCTAGTCAGTCTAGCGGGACAACCTACGAGCAGTACTTC. Protein product: CSASQSSGTTYEQYF.

The V call is TRBV14, the J call TRBJ2-7; 9 bases are shared with TRBD1. The CDR3 is 15 residues long. Germline V lookup: CDR1 SGHDN, CDR2 FVKESK. Trimming removed 4 bases from V and 3 bases from J; junction bases left unmatched: 7. CDR3 sequence reads: CASSLATGGLYEQYF. The CDR3 DNA reads as TGTGCCAGCAGCCTGGCGACAGGGGGGCTCTACGAGCAGTACTTC.

This clonotype was detected once. V is TRBV6-1 and J is TRBJ2-3; the D is unclear. Germline assignment: CDR1 MNHNS and CDR2 SASEGT. Deletions cut 8 bases from V and 10 bases from J, with 13 bases between. The CDR3 spans 11 residues. CDR3 residues: CASLQLGAQYF. DNA for the CDR3: TGTGCCAGCCTTCAATTGGGTGCGCAGTATTTT.

The chain has TRBV20-1 and TRBJ2-3; D is undetermined. The V gene lost 0 bases and the J gene lost 5 bases, with 6 bases spanning the gap. Looked up from germline, CDR1 is DFQATT and CDR2 is SNEGSKA (reference sequence). The CDR3 is 12 amino acids. CDR3 protein: CSARDDRDTQYF. CDR3 DNA sequence: TGCAGTGCTAGAGATGATAGAGATACGCAGTATTTT.

The V and J genes are TRBV4-2 and TRBJ2-7; D is uncertain. This CDR3 region has 15 residues. V shed 0 bases and J shed 3 bases, with 12 bases lying between them. The germline CDR1 and CDR2 sequences are LGHNA and YNFKEQ. The CDR3 coding sequence is TGTGCCAGCAGCCAAGATCTTTGGGTGGGCTACGAGCAGTACTTC. The encoded protein is CASSQDLWVGYEQYF.

A remark on this clonotype: An end of the junction does not agree with germline; a read error may underlie this. V usage is TRBV7-3 and J usage is TRBJ2-2; 15 nucleotides align to TRBD2. CDR1 SGHTA and CDR2 FQGTGA come from the germline V gene. The CDR3 spans 16 residues. This CDR3 reads CASSWGLAGGAGELLF. Written as DNA, the CDR3 is TGTGCCAGCAGCTGGGGACTAGCGGGGGGCGCCGGGGAGCTGCTTTTT. The full variable domain, in which reference TRBV7-3 and TRBJ2-2 provide the parts outside the CDR3, is GAGVSQTPSNKVTEKGKYVELRCDPISGHTALYWYRQSLGQGPEFLIYFQGTGAADDSGLPNDRFFAVRPEGSVSTLKIQRTERGDSAVYLCASSWGLAGGAGELLFGEGSRLTVL.

V is TRBV6-2 or TRBV6-3 and J is TRBJ2-7, with D possibly being TRBD2 (5 bases). The length of the CDR3 is 15 residues. Looked up from germline, CDR1 is MNHEY and CDR2 is SVGEGT. V was clipped by 0 bases and J by 4 bases, with 13 bases between them. CDR3 DNA: TGTGCCAGCAGTTACTCATCGCCACAGCGGTACGAGCAGTACTTC. Amino acids: CASSYSSPQRYEQYF.

This chain connects TRBV6-6 to TRBJ2-1, with no clear D. The ends were cut back, 7 bases at V and 9 bases at J, with 10 bases in the middle. Germline V gene data show CDR1 as MNHNY and CDR2 as SVGAGI (reference sequence). This CDR3 spans 11 amino acids. CDR3 region: CASNVPSEQFF. The CDR3 DNA sequence: TGTGCCAGCAATGTGCCCAGTGAGCAGTTCTTC.

The gene calls are TRBV6-2 or TRBV6-3 and TRBJ2-7; D possibly matches TRBD1 or TRBD2 (5 bases each). V was clipped by 2 bases and J by 4 bases, with 12 bases between them. Germline V gene data show CDR1 as MNHEY and CDR2 as SVGEGT. CDR3 length equals 14 residues. CDR3 loop: CASSYGDPTYEQYF. In DNA, the CDR3 is TGTGCCAGCAGTTACGGGGACCCCACATACGAGCAGTACTTC.

There are a few counts of this clonotype. V is TRBV5-6 and J is TRBJ2-3, with D uncertain. The CDR3 loop spans 15 amino acids. The germline V and J ends were trimmed by 4 bases and 2 bases, with 14 bases remaining between them. From germline, CDR1 is SGHDT and CDR2 YYEEEE. The chain's CDR3 is CASSPTARFTDTQYF. The CDR3 bases are TGTGCCAGCAGCCCGACGGCCCGTTTCACAGATACGCAGTATTTT.

A few counts support this clonotype. V is TRBV7-6 and J is TRBJ1-1; D is possibly TRBD1 (5 bases). The V end lost 5 bases, the J end lost 2 bases, and 15 bases lay between the germline ends. The CDR3 has 15 residues. Germline values: CDR1 SGHVS, CDR2 FNYEAQ. CDR3 region: CASSPPQGANTEAFF. For the CDR3, the DNA is TGTGCCAGCAGCCCCCCCCAGGGAGCAAACACTGAAGCTTTCTTT.

DNA for the CDR3: TGTGCCTGGAGAGTACAGCAGGCGGGAGGCTACACCTTC. It yields the protein CAWRVQQAGGYTF. V gene TRBV30 combines with J gene TRBJ1-2; D gene uncertain. Trimming cost V 3 bases and J 8 bases, with 16 bases left between them. Germline V gene data show CDR1 as GTSNPN and CDR2 as SVGIG (reference sequence). This CDR3 has 13 residues.

This clonotype has a handful of counts. CDR3 nucleotides: TGCGCCAGCAGCTTGGCCTGGGGAGCCATGAACACTGAAGCTTTCTTT. It yields the protein CASSLAWGAMNTEAFF. This rearrangement joins TRBV5-1 to TRBJ1-1; no clear D. Germline lookup yields CDR1 SGHRS and CDR2 YFSETQ. CDR3 size: 16 residues. V was trimmed by 0 bases and J by 0 bases, leaving 12 bases between them. Based on the CDR3 plus reference TRBV5-1 and TRBJ1-1, the full variable domain is KAGVTQTPRYLIKTRGQQVTLSCSPISGHRSVSWYQQTPGQGLQFLFEYFSETQRNKGNFPGRFSGRQFSNSRSEMNVSTLELGDSALYLCASSLAWGAMNTEAFFGQGTRLTVV.

In its sample, this clonotype was seen a few times. This rearrangement joins TRBV2 to TRBJ2-7; 13 bases are shared with TRBD2. V shed 10 bases and J 3 bases; nucleotides not matched to a gene: 15. The CDR3 has 17 residues. Germline V lookup: CDR1 SNHLY, CDR2 FYNNEI. The CDR3 nucleotides are TGTGCCACCGCGAGACTAGCGGGGGGCCAAAAACTCTACGAGCAGTACTTC. Residues: CATARLAGGQKLYEQYF.